Presented here are 17 T cell receptor beta chains from one specimen sequenced in a study of vaccination and CD4 T cells after COVID-19. This sample's treatment: roughly 10-day PBMC culture with coronavirus spike peptide pools or control peptides (ViraFEST assay). Unexposed donor CD4+ T cells predated the COVID-19 pandemic, collected 2011-2018. These TCRs are of unknown antigen specificity. Oncomine TCR Beta short-read sequencing was applied to DNA from cultured CD4+ T cells. From the PCR reads, TCRdb called clonotypes with MiXCR, one entry per CDR3 protein. The repertoire holds several thousand distinct CDR3 sequences, with just under 40% as singletons. Sample: CD4+ T cells from blood, cultured in vitro. The receptors were gathered from a human donor in good health.

The chain uses TRBV2 and TRBJ1-2; 7 nucleotides align to TRBD1. The CDR3 covers 14 residues. Unmatched junction bases numbered 6, after V lost 7 bases and J lost 1 base. Germline loops: CDR1 SNHLY, CDR2 FYNNEI. This chain's CDR3 is CASNAGGHNYGYTF. The DNA of the CDR3 is TGTGCCAGCAACGCAGGGGGACATAACTATGGCTACACCTTC.

The chain uses TRBV24-1 and TRBJ2-1; 12 bases are shared with TRBD1. This CDR3 spans 17 amino acids. Germline V gene data show CDR1 as KGHDR and CDR2 as SFDVKD. V shed 5 bases, J shed 6 bases, and the junction held 10 bases outside the gene matches. CDR3 DNA: TGTGCCACCAGTGGGCGGGGACAGGGGGCTCTTGGCAATGAGCAGTTCTTC. Translation: CATSGRGQGALGNEQFF.

The rearrangement joins TRBV19 to TRBJ2-3; D gene unclear. V shed 3 bases and J shed 6 bases, with 4 bases lying between them. The CDR3 has 11 amino acids. From germline, CDR1 is LNHDA and CDR2 SQIVND (reference sequence). The CDR3 DNA sequence: TGTGCCAGTAGTATGCTGGATACGCAGTATTTT. Its translation: CASSMLDTQYF.

The V and J genes are TRBV6-1 and TRBJ2-6, with D maybe TRBD1 (9 bases). The CDR3 is 17 residues long. V was trimmed by 7 bases and J by 4 bases, leaving 20 bases between them. Germline assignment: CDR1 MNHNS and CDR2 SASEGT. Here the CDR3 DNA reads TGTGCCAGCACTCTGACAGGGGGACTAGGGGGGGCCAACGTCCTGACTTTC. Protein sequence: CASTLTGGLGGANVLTF.

The chain links TRBV10-3 to TRBJ1-1; a possible D gene is TRBD1 (5 bases). V was shortened by 6 bases and J by 0 bases, with 11 bases between the two germline ends. Germline V gives CDR1 ENHRY, CDR2 SYGVKD. There are 14 residues in the CDR3. The CDR3 DNA sequence: TGTGCCATCAGGGAGGGGCGCGTGAACACTGAAGCTTTCTTT. This codes for CAIREGRVNTEAFF.

This chain links TRBV7-8 with TRBJ1-1; D might be TRBD1 (5 bases). V was cut by 3 bases and J by 6 bases, with 14 bases left in between. Germline V gives CDR1 SGHVS, CDR2 FQNEAQ. The CDR3 loop spans 14 amino acids. CDR3 residues: CASSLSQGGSEAFF. The CDR3 DNA sequence: TGTGCCAGCAGCTTGTCGCAGGGAGGGTCTGAAGCTTTCTTT.

The rearrangement joins TRBV25-1 to TRBJ2-7; D ambiguous. Germline V gene data show CDR1 as MGHDK and CDR2 as SYGVNS. Trimming shortened V by 0 bases and J by 1 base, and 13 bases separated the two germline ends. There are 16 residues in the CDR3. In DNA form, the CDR3 reads TGTGCCAGCAGTGAATATCTCGGAGAATCATCCTACGAGCAGTACTTC. Protein product: CASSEYLGESSYEQYF.

This clonotype was found a few times. This chain joins TRBV11-2 and TRBJ2-7; TRBD2 is a possible D gene (5 bases). The CDR3 consists of 14 residues. Trimming left V 0 bases short and J 5 bases short, with 11 bases between. CDR1 is SGHAT and CDR2 is FQNNGV in the germline V gene. The CDR3 sequence is CASSLDRGTHEQYF. The CDR3 DNA reads TGTGCCAGCAGCTTAGATCGGGGTACCCACGAGCAGTACTTC.

This clonotype is labeled as medium-sized. V gene TRBV6-1 combines with J gene TRBJ1-5; D not resolved. Germline CDR1 reads MNHNS; CDR2 reads SASEGT. V was trimmed by 10 bases and J by 3 bases, leaving 13 bases between them. CDR3 length: 13 amino acids. The CDR3 DNA sequence: TGTGCCACCCTGAGGGATCCCAATCAGCCCCAGCATTTT. Protein: CATLRDPNQPQHF.

This chain connects TRBV6-1 to TRBJ2-3, with D unresolved. This CDR3 is built from 17 residues. V was clipped by 6 bases and J by 1 base, with 20 bases between them. Germline lookup yields CDR1 MNHNS and CDR2 SASEGT. Written as DNA, the CDR3 is TGTGCCAGCAGAGATGGGCCGTGGGCTGTAGGCACAGATACGCAGTATTTT. This codes for CASRDGPWAVGTDTQYF.

This clonotype was seen only a few times. The chain couples TRBV10-1 to TRBJ1-2; D gene uncertain. V was cut by 0 bases and J by 4 bases, with 6 bases left in between. CDR3 size: 13 residues. Germline CDR1 WNHNN, CDR2 SYGVQD (reference sequence). The CDR3 here is CASSESSGYGYTF. The CDR3 DNA is TGCGCCAGCAGTGAGTCGTCCGGCTATGGCTACACCTTC.

As DNA, the CDR3 is TGTGCCAGCAGCTGGACCCACCCAGGAGACGAGCAGTACTTC. Its translation: CASSWTHPGDEQYF. This chain joins TRBV25-1 and TRBJ2-7; no reliable D call. The CDR3 contains 14 residues. The V gene lost 6 bases and the J gene lost 5 bases, with 17 bases spanning the gap. Germline-derived CDR1 and CDR2 are MGHDK and SYGVNS.

V is TRBV19 and J is TRBJ2-5; TRBD2 aligns across 7 bases. The CDR3 totals 13 residues. J was trimmed by 5 bases and V by 4 bases; bases with no gene match: 4. Looked up from germline, CDR1 is LNHDA and CDR2 is SQIVND (reference sequence). CDR3 nucleotide sequence: TGTGCCAGTAGTACGGGAGGTCTGGAGACCCAGTACTTC. Its translation: CASSTGGLETQYF.

The chain carries TRBV30 and TRBJ1-6; D gene uncertain. The CDR3 loop spans 14 amino acids. The V and J ends lost 0 bases and 6 bases respectively, with 9 bases between them. In germline, CDR1 is GTSNPN, CDR2 SVGIG (reference sequence). Here the CDR3 reads CAWSVESLNSPLHF. In nucleotides, the CDR3 is TGTGCCTGGAGTGTGGAGAGCCTTAATTCACCCCTCCACTTT.

This clonotype was counted only a few times. The chain has TRBV6-2 or TRBV6-3 and TRBJ1-3; D might be TRBD1 (6 bases). Germline V gene sequence: CDR1 MNHEY, CDR2 SVGEGT. This CDR3 region has 16 residues. V was shortened by 5 bases and J by 3 bases, with 17 bases between the two germline ends. Here the CDR3 reads CASSIGQNLRGNTIYF. The CDR3 coding sequence is TGTGCCAGCAGTATCGGACAGAACCTTCGTGGAAACACCATATATTTT.

This rearrangement joins TRBV10-3 to TRBJ2-1; D might be TRBD1 or TRBD2, each matching 5 bases. Trimming left V 4 bases short and J 6 bases short, with 10 bases between. The germline gives CDR1 ENHRY, CDR2 SYGVKD. The CDR3 has 13 residues. CDR3 DNA sequence: TGTGCCATCAGTGTTGGGGGTTCCAATGAGCAGTTCTTC. This sequence encodes CAISVGGSNEQFF.

The genes are TRBV2 and TRBJ2-5; D possibly corresponds to TRBD2 (6 bases). From germline, CDR1 is SNHLY and CDR2 FYNNEI. Trimming stripped 8 bases from V and 4 bases from J, with 20 bases between. CDR3 length equals 15 residues. The CDR3 is CASLGRGGNTETQYF. The CDR3 DNA follows: TGTGCCAGCTTGGGCAGAGGCGGGAATACAGAGACCCAGTACTTC. The variable domain in full, completed from reference TRBV2 and TRBJ2-5, reads EPEVTQTPSHQVTQMGQEVILRCVPISNHLYFYWYRQILGQKVEFLVSFYNNEISEKSEIFDDQFSVERPDGSNFTLKIRSTKLEDSAMYFCASLGRGGNTETQYFGPGTRLLVL.